The 18 T cell receptor beta chains listed next were all sequenced from one sample in a study of graft-versus-host responses after intestinal transplantation (dated by TCRdb to 2020 to 2022). What these receptors recognize is not known. Per the publication, the time point label means: cells obtained before transplantation from donor or recipient. Library preparation was by the immunoSEQ multiplex PCR assay. TCRdb mirrors the immuneACCESS table, restricted to in-frame sequences. Some clones are absent from its copies; in checked studies, under half trace to an unresolved V gene, and the reason for the others is unknown. The sample includes about 94,000 clones, with roughly 90% observed a single time. The ten most abundant clones make up 0.4% to 0.5% of the sample. Sequenced material: unstimulated CD8+ T cells sorted from spleen or lymph node cells, taken before intestinal transplant. The receptors stem from a human donor who received an intestinal transplant.

The CDR3 nucleotides are TGTGCCAGCAGTTTTGGGAGGGCTCAGCCCCAGCATTTT. Translation: CASSFGRAQPQHF. V usage is TRBV27 and J usage is TRBJ1-5; the D is unclear. This CDR3 region has 13 residues. Trimming cost V 3 bases and J 6 bases, with 9 bases left between them. The germline CDR1 and CDR2 sequences are MNHEY and SMNVEV (reference sequence).

A few counts support this clone. The gene calls are TRBV5-6 and TRBJ1-5; D is undetermined. CDR1 and CDR2 (germline): SGHDT, YYEEEE. Trimming removed 0 bases at V and 0 bases at J, with 4 bases between. The CDR3 sequence is 14 residues long. CDR3 protein: CASSLGHSNQPQHF. The CDR3 nucleotides read TGTGCCAGCAGCTTGGGTCATAGCAATCAGCCCCAGCATTTT.

CDR3 sequence (DNA): TGTGCCAGCAGTGAATGGTGGGAGGGATACAATGAGCAGTTCTTC. Protein: CASSEWWEGYNEQFF. The rearrangement links TRBV25-1 to TRBJ2-1, with 7 bases fitting TRBD2. CDR3 size: 15 residues. The germline V gene has CDR1 MGHDK and CDR2 SYGVNS. Trimming took 1 base from V and 4 from J; bases not matched to a gene: 4.

For this clone: At the DNA level, this CDR3 is encoded by other sequences in the same sample as well. The chain carries TRBV4-1 and TRBJ2-7; 9 bases are shared with TRBD1. V dropped 4 bases and J dropped 2; count of bases not matched to a gene: 6. Per germline, CDR1 MGHRA and CDR2 YSYEKL. The CDR3 totals 15 residues. CDR3 coding DNA: TGCGCCAGCAGCCCGCGACAGGGGGGAACCTACGAGCAGTACTTC. It yields the protein CASSPRQGGTYEQYF.

V is TRBV5-8 and J is TRBJ2-5; 10 bases map to TRBD2. The ends lost 4 bases at V and 4 bases at J; junction bases unmatched: 7. From germline, CDR1 is SGHTS and CDR2 YDEGEE. The CDR3 consists of 15 residues. The CDR3 nucleotides are TGTGCCAGCAGCCCAGGGACTAGCGAAGGAGAGACCCAGTACTTC. This codes for CASSPGTSEGETQYF.

This sequence joins TRBV7-2 and TRBJ2-7; TRBD2 matches 9 bases. Germline CDR1 and CDR2: SGHTA and FQGNSA. J lost 5 bases, V lost 5 bases, and 10 bases had no gene match. This CDR3 is built from 15 residues. DNA for the CDR3: TGTGCCAGCAGCGCGCTAGCGGGGTCTTTCGACGAGCAGTACTTC. Encoded protein: CASSALAGSFDEQYF.

The chain has TRBV15 and TRBJ1-3; a possible D gene is TRBD1 (5 bases). V lost 1 base and J 4 bases, leaving 14 bases between the germline ends. Per germline, CDR1 LNHNV and CDR2 YYDKDF (reference sequence). The CDR3 is 16 residues long. The CDR3 region has the DNA TGTGCCACCAGCAGAGGCGCGGCAGGGCCCGGAAACACCATATATTTT. Translating gives CATSRGAAGPGNTIYF.

The J gene is TRBJ1-2, the V gene TRBV30, with D possibly matching TRBD1 (6 bases). Trimming removed 4 bases from V and 9 bases from J, with 18 bases in between. Per the germline V gene, CDR1 is GTSNPN and CDR2 is SVGIG (reference sequence). The CDR3 runs 13 residues. The chain's CDR3 is CAWTPSTGPRYTF. The CDR3 DNA reads as TGTGCCTGGACCCCTTCGACAGGCCCCCGCTACACCTTC.

This clone occurred once. The chain carries TRBV2 and TRBJ1-1; TRBD1 matches at 7 bases. Trimming cost V 8 bases and J 1 base; bases outside gene matches: 10. CDR1 and CDR2 from the germline V gene are SNHLY and FYNNEI. This CDR3 is built from 15 residues. The CDR3, as DNA: TGTGCCAGCTTACACCATTACAGGGGGAACACTGAAGCTTTCTTT. This sequence encodes CASLHHYRGNTEAFF.

J is TRBJ2-7 and V is TRBV7-3, with 8 bases fitting TRBD1. Trimming cost V 5 bases and J 7 bases; bases outside gene matches: 13. Per germline, CDR1 SGHTA and CDR2 FQGTGA. The CDR3 sequence is 15 residues long. The CDR3 is CASSPQGTGPREQYF. The CDR3 bases are TGTGCCAGCAGCCCGCAGGGGACAGGACCGCGTGAGCAGTACTTC.

This chain uses TRBV27 with TRBJ2-7; D gene unclear. The CDR3 totals 16 residues. In germline, CDR1 is MNHEY, CDR2 SMNVEV (reference sequence). V was clipped by 5 bases and J by 7 bases, with 24 bases between them. The chain's CDR3 is CASSPRRHFGSGEQYF. Here the CDR3 DNA reads TGTGCCAGCAGTCCCCGACGACATTTTGGGTCTGGGGAGCAGTACTTC.

The CDR3 loop is CASSGEQGYEQFF. In DNA, the CDR3 is TGTGCCAGCAGCGGAGAGCAGGGATATGAGCAGTTCTTC. This rearrangement joins TRBV9 to TRBJ2-1; the D gene is possibly TRBD1 (5 bases). The ends were cut back, 3 bases at V and 8 bases at J, with 12 bases in the middle. This CDR3 spans 13 amino acids. In germline, CDR1 is SGDLS, CDR2 YYNGEE.

This clone was observed once. The J gene is TRBJ2-3, the V gene TRBV5-1, with TRBD1 as a possible D gene (6 bases). Trimming cost V 2 bases and J 1 base, with 11 bases left between them. CDR1 is SGHRS and CDR2 is YFSETQ in the germline V gene. The CDR3 totals 15 residues. Here the CDR3 reads CASSFFGGRTDTQYF. The CDR3 DNA follows: TGCGCCAGCAGCTTCTTTGGGGGCCGCACAGATACGCAGTATTTT.

This clone was observed a single time. This sequence joins TRBV7-6 and TRBJ1-1; 9 nucleotides match TRBD1. Germline trimming cut 5 bases from V and 8 bases from J; bases unmatched to any gene: 6. Germline-derived CDR1 and CDR2 are SGHVS and FNYEAQ. The CDR3 has 13 amino acids. The DNA of the CDR3 is TGTGCCAGCAGCCCTGACAGGGGGAGCGAAGCTTTCTTT. Translating it yields CASSPDRGSEAFF.

The genes are TRBV6-6 and TRBJ1-1; TRBD1 is a possible D gene (6 bases). The CDR3 is 13 residues long. The germline CDR1 and CDR2 sequences are MNHNY and SVGAGI (reference sequence). V was trimmed by 5 bases and J by 7 bases, leaving 14 bases between them. CDR3 amino acids: CASSGGAWSEAFF. The CDR3 DNA reads as TGTGCCAGCAGTGGGGGGGCGTGGAGTGAAGCTTTCTTT.

This sequence joins TRBV15 and TRBJ2-5; 7 bases match TRBD2. V shed 5 bases and J 3 bases; nucleotides not matched to a gene: 15. The CDR3 has 17 amino acids. Per the germline V gene, CDR1 is LNHNV and CDR2 is YYDKDF (reference sequence). This CDR3 reads CATSPGRRASGEETQYF. CDR3 nucleotide sequence: TGTGCCACCAGCCCAGGGAGGAGGGCTAGCGGAGAAGAGACCCAGTACTTC.

This clone was recorded only once. The chain uses TRBV27 and TRBJ1-1; 7 bases align to TRBD1. This CDR3 region has 14 residues. Looked up from germline, CDR1 is MNHEY and CDR2 is SMNVEV (reference sequence). Unmatched junction bases numbered 10, after V lost 6 bases and J lost 6 bases. This CDR3 is CASRRRGQIPEAFF. The DNA for the CDR3 is TGTGCCAGCAGGCGCCGGGGACAGATCCCTGAAGCTTTCTTT.

Comments on this clone: Within the sample, other DNA sequences also encode this same CDR3. V usage is TRBV19 and J usage is TRBJ2-7, with 12 bases identical to TRBD1. Germline lookup yields CDR1 LNHDA and CDR2 SQIVND (reference sequence). Trimming cost V 5 bases and J 2 bases; bases outside gene matches: 4. The CDR3 is 15 amino acids. The CDR3 region is CASSPGTGGTYEQYF. In DNA form, the CDR3 reads TGTGCCAGTAGTCCCGGGACAGGGGGCACCTACGAGCAGTACTTC. Full variable domain (missing parts from reference TRBV19 and TRBJ2-7): DGGITQSPKYLFRKEGQNVTLSCEQNLNHDAMYWYRQDPGQGLRLIYYSQIVNDFQKGDIAEGYSVSREKKESFPLTVTSAQKNPTAFYLCASSPGTGGTYEQYFGPGTRLTVT.